This T cell receptor (beta chain) was retrieved from a study of T-cell reconstitution after alpha-beta-depleted transplantation in children. V shed 6 bases and J shed 4 bases, with 13 bases lying between them. CDR1 is SGHRS and CDR2 is YFSETQ in the germline V gene. This CDR3 spans 14 amino acids. During its preparation, the TCRbeta library received unique molecular identifiers. TCRdb independently ran MiXCR on the PCR reads; one entry per CDR3 protein. The sample lists fewer than 550,000 distinct CDR3 sequences; about a tenth were seen once. The source material was PBMCs from the stem cell graft donor, sampled from the stem cell graft. The genes are TRBV5-1 and TRBJ2-2, with TRBD1 as a possible D gene (6 bases). This receptor was obtained from a human donor who donated a stem cell graft to a child with acute myeloid leukemia. CDR3: CASTTQGTTGELFF. In DNA form, the CDR3 reads TGCGCCAGCACCACGCAGGGGACCACCGGGGAGCTGTTTTTT.